This T cell receptor beta chain emerged from a study of shared clonotypes between healthy human individuals. Study-wide results and caveats: Rarefaction revealed incomplete sorted-subset sequencing despite large depth.

Deep was the level used in running the assay. Some clones are missing from TCRdb's copy, which holds only in-frame ones; the method was immunoSEQ multiplex PCR. The sample yields over a million clones, roughly 96% seen once. The CDR3 runs to 15 residues. Trimming at V came to 4 bases and at J to 4 bases, leaving 7 bases not matched to a gene. Germline lookup yields CDR1 SGHRS and CDR2 YFSETQ. Note on this clone: Antigen unknown.

Sequencing was carried out using naive CD4+ T cells sorted from blood. The subset here: CD45RA+ positively selected. This sequence was found in a man younger than 45 in good health. V and J are TRBV5-1 and TRBJ2-2, with 7 bases matching TRBD1. The CDR3 DNA follows: TGCGCCAGCAGCATCAGACAGGGCACCACCGGGGAGCTGTTTTTT. Translated: CASSIRQGTTGELFF. The whole variable domain, remainder taken from reference TRBV5-1 and TRBJ2-2, is KAGVTQTPRYLIKTRGQQVTLSCSPISGHRSVSWYQQTPGQGLQFLFEYFSETQRNKGNFPGRFSGRQFSNSRSEMNVSTLELGDSALYLCASSIRQGTTGELFFGEGSRLTVL.